This paragraph covers one TCR beta chain sequence. Its matching antigen is unknown. This sample is drawn from a study of OX40 agonist ivuxolimab in advanced cancers. Looking at the study overall: The patients' treatment was ivuxolimab, an agonistic anti-OX40 (CD134) antibody.

Sequencing was performed with immunoSEQ multiplex PCR; in TCRdb, only in-frame clones are kept and a portion is missing. The sample holds about 43,000 clones, 80% seen once. With autoimmune disease history or systemic immunosuppression, patients were excluded. Overall study results and limits: Partial responders dosed at 0.1-3.0 mg/kg displayed clonal expansion ranking among the lowest. Clones of CD4+ and CD8+ blood T cells grew by week 6 at doses of 0.1 to 3.0 mg/kg.

The sample here was CD4+ or CD8+ T cells sorted from blood, taken in a trial of the OX40 agonist ivuxolimab. This receptor was identified in an adult with an advanced solid tumor such as melanoma, head and neck, liver or kidney cancer.

In DNA, the CDR3 is TGTGCCAGCAGCTTAGGTGGTAGCAGACAAGAGACCCAGTACTTC. Its protein is CASSLGGSRQETQYF. This rearrangement joins TRBV11-2 to TRBJ2-5; no definite D call. With 1 base removed from V and 2 bases from J, the gap between germline ends came to 11 bases. The CDR3 consists of 15 residues. Germline-derived CDR1 and CDR2 are SGHAT and FQNNGV.